The entry below describes one T cell receptor (beta chain). The antigen is undetermined. This sample is drawn from a study of cytomegalovirus exposure and HLA in healthy donors. General study points: What TCR beta sequences reportedly achieved was accurate prediction of HLA-A and HLA-B alleles in most subjects. Analyzed later, association rates of TCRs varied across HLA loci, with DRB1 most and HLA-C fewest. Available immune exposure information was restricted to CMV serostatus only.

The PCR used 60 Vbeta and 13 Jbeta primers. Method: immunoSEQ multiplex PCR; TCRdb's copy keeps in-frame clones and lacks some. The data hold some 120,000 clones, with roughly 80% observed a single time. Germline V gene lookup returns CDR1 KGHSH and CDR2 LQKENI. The length of the CDR3 is 11 residues. V dropped 3 bases and J dropped 7 bases, with 4 bases sitting between them. This clonotype was sampled from a man younger than 35 in good health and CMV-seropositive. The chain uses TRBV18 and TRBJ2-1; D call uncertain. What was sequenced was PBMCs. The CDR3 nucleotides read TGTGCCAGCTCACCTTTAAATGAGCAGTTCTTC. Amino acid sequence: CASSPLNEQFF.